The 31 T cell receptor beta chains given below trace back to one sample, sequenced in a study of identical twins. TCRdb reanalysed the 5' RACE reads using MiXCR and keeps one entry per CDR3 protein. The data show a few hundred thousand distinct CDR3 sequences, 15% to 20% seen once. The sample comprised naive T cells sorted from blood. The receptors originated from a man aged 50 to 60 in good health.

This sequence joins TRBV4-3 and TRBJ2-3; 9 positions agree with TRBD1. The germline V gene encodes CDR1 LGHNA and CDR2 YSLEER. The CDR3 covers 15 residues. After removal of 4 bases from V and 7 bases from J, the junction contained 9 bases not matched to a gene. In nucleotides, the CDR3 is TGCGCCAGCAGCCCTCGGGACAGGGAAGGGTATACGCAGTATTTT. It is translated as CASSPRDREGYTQYF.

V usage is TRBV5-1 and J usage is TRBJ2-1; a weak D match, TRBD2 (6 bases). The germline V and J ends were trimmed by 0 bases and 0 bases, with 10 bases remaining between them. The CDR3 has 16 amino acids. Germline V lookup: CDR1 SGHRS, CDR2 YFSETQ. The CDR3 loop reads CASSLARGSSYNEQFF. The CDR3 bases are TGCGCCAGCAGCTTGGCCCGGGGGAGCTCCTACAATGAGCAGTTCTTC.

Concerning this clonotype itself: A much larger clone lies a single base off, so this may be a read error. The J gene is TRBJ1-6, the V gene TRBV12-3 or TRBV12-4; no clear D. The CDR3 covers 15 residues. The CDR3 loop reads CASSPEWDLNSSLHF. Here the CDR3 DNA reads TGTGCCAGCAGTCCCGAGTGGGATTTGAATTCATCCCTCCACTTT.

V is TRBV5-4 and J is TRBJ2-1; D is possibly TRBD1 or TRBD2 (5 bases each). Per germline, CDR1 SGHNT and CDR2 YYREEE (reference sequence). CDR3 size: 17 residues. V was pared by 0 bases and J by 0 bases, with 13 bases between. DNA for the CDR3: TGTGCCAGCAGCTTGGTAGGAATGGGGGTCTCCTACAATGAGCAGTTCTTC. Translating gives CASSLVGMGVSYNEQFF.

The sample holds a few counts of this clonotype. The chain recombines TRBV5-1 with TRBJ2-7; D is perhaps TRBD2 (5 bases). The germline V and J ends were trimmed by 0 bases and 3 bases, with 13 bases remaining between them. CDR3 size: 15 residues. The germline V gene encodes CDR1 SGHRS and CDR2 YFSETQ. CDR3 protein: CASSLVGSGDYEQYF. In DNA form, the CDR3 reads TGCGCCAGCAGCTTGGTTGGCAGCGGTGACTACGAGCAGTACTTC.

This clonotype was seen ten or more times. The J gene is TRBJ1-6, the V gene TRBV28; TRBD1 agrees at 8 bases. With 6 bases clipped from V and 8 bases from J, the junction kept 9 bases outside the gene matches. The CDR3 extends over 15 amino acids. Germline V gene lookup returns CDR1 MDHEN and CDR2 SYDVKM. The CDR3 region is CASRRLQGGYSPLHF. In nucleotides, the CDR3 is TGTGCCAGCAGACGACTACAGGGGGGGTATTCACCCCTCCACTTT.

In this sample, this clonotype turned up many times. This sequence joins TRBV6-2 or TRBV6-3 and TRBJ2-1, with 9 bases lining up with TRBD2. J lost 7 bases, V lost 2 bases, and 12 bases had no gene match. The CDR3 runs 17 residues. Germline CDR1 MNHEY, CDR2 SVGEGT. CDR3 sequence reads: CASSYPSDPSGNNEQFF. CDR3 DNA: TGTGCCAGCAGTTACCCCAGTGATCCTAGCGGGAATAATGAGCAGTTCTTC.

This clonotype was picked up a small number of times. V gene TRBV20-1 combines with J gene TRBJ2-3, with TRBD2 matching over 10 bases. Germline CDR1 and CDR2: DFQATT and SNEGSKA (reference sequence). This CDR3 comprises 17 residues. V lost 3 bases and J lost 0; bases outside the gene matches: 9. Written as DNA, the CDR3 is TGCAGTGCTAGGGGGCTAGCGGGGGCCTATAGCACAGATACGCAGTATTTT. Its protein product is CSARGLAGAYSTDTQYF.

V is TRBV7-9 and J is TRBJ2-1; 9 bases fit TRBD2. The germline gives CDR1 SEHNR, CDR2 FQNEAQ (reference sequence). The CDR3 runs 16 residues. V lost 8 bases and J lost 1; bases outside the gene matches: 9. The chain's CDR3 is CASPVAGAMSYNEQFF. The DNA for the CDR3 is TGTGCCAGCCCCGTAGCGGGAGCCATGTCCTACAATGAGCAGTTCTTC. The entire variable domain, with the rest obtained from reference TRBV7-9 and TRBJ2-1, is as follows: DTGVSQNPRHKITKRGQNVTFRCDPISEHNRLYWYRQTLGQGPEFLTYFQNEAQLEKSRLLSDRFSAERPKGSFSTLEIQRTEQGDSAMYLCASPVAGAMSYNEQFFGPGTRLTVL.

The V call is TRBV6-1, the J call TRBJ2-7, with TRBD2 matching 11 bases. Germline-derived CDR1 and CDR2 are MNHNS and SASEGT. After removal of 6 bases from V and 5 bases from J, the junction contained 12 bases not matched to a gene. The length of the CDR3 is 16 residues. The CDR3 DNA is TGTGCCAGCAGGATGGGCCTTAGCGGGAGGGGCCACGAGCAGTACTTC. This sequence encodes CASRMGLSGRGHEQYF.

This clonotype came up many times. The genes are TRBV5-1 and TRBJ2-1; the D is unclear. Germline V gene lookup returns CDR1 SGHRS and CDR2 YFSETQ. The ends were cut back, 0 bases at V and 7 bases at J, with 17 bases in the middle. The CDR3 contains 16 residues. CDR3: CASSLVTRSGGNEQFF. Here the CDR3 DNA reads TGCGCCAGCAGCTTGGTTACGAGATCGGGTGGGAATGAGCAGTTCTTC.

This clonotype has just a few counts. In nucleotides, the CDR3 is TGCAGTGCTAGAGGTCCGGTGGGCAATCAGCCCCAGCATTTT. Residues: CSARGPVGNQPQHF. The J gene is TRBJ1-5, the V gene TRBV20-1; D unresolved. The CDR3 has 14 residues. From germline, CDR1 is DFQATT and CDR2 SNEGSKA (reference sequence). Deletions cut 1 base from V and 2 bases from J, with 9 bases between.

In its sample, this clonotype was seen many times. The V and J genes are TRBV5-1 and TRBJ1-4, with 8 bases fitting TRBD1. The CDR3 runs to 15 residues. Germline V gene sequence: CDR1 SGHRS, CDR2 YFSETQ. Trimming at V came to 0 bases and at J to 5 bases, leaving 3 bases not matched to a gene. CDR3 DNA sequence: TGCGCCAGCAGCTTGGCGGGGACAGGAAATGAAAAACTGTTTTTT. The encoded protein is CASSLAGTGNEKLFF.

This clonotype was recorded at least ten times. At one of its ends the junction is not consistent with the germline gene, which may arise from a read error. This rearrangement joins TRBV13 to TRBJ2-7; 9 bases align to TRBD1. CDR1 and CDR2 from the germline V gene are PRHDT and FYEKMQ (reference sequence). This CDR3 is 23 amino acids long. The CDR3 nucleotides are TGTGCCAGCAGTTTAGGCCGACGAATGTTTGGGACAGGGCCACCAAGGAGCTCCTACGAGCAGTACTTC. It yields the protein CASSLGRRMFGTGPPRSSYEQYF. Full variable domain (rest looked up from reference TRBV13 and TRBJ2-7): AAGVIQSPRHLIKEKRETATLKCYPIPRHDTVYWYQQGPGQDPQFLISFYEKMQSDKGSIPDRFSAQQFSDYHSELNMSSLELGDSALYFCASSLGRRMFGTGPPRSSYEQYFGPGTRLTVT.

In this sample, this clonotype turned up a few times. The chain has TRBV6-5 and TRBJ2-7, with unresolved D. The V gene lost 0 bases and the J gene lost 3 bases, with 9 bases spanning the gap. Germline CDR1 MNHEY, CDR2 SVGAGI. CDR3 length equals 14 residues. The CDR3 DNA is TGTGCCAGCAGTTACTCGATTACATACTACGAGCAGTACTTC. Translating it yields CASSYSITYYEQYF.

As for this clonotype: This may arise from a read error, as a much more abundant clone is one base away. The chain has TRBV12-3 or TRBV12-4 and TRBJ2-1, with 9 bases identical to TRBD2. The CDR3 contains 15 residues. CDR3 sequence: CASSRAGGSCNEQFF. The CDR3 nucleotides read TGTGCCAGCAGCCGAGCGGGAGGTTCCTGCAATGAGCAGTTCTTC.

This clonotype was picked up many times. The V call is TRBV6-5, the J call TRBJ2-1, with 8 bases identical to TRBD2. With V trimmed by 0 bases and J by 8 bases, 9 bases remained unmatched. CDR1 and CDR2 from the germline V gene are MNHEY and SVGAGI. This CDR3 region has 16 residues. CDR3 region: CASSYSRGGAFDEQFF. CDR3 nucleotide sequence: TGTGCCAGCAGTTACTCTCGGGGGGGGGCCTTCGATGAGCAGTTCTTC.

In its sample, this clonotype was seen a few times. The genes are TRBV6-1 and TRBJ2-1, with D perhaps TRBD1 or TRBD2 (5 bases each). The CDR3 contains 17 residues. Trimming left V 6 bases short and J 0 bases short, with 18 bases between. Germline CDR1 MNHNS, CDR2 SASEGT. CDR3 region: CASSRPGRQSSYNEQFF. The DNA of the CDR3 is TGTGCCAGCAGCCGCCCGGGAAGACAGAGCTCCTACAATGAGCAGTTCTTC.

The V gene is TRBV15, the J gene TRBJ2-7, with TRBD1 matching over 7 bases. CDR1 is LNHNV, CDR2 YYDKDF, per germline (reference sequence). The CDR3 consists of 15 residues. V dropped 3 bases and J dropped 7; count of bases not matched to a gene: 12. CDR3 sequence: CATSSGNRGAREQYF. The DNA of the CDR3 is TGTGCCACCAGCAGCGGGAACAGGGGAGCACGTGAGCAGTACTTC.

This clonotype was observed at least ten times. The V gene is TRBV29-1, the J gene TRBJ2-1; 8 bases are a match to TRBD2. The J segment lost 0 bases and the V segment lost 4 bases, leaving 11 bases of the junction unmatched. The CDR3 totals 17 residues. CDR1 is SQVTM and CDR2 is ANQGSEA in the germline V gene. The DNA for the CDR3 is TGCAGCGTTGGGGGGAGGGCGGGAGGCAGCTCCTACAATGAGCAGTTCTTC. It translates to CSVGGRAGGSSYNEQFF.

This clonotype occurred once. CDR3 region: CASSFRSSGNTIYF. CDR3 coding DNA: TGTGCCAGCAGCTTCAGGAGCTCTGGAAACACCATATATTTT. The chain combines TRBV11-2 with TRBJ1-3; D uncertain. Germline CDR1 and CDR2: SGHAT and FQNNGV. The CDR3 sequence is 14 residues long. Deletions cut 3 bases from V and 0 bases from J, with 6 bases between.

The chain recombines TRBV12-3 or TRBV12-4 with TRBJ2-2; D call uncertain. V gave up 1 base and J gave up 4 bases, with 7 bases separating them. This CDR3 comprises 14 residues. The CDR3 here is CASSLVSTTGELFF. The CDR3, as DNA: TGTGCCAGCAGTTTAGTGTCTACCACCGGGGAGCTGTTTTTT.

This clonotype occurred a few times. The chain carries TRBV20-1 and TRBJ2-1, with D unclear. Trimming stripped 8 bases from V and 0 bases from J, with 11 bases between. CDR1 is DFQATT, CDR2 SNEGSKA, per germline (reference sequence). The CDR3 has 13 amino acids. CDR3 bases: TGCAGTTCGGGCCTGAGCTCCTACAATGAGCAGTTCTTC. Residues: CSSGLSSYNEQFF.

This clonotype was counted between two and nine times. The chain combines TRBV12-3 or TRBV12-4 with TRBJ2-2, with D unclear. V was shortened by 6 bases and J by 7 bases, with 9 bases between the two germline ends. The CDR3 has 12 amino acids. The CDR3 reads CASSWAVGELFF. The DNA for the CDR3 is TGTGCCAGCAGCTGGGCGGTCGGGGAGCTGTTTTTT.

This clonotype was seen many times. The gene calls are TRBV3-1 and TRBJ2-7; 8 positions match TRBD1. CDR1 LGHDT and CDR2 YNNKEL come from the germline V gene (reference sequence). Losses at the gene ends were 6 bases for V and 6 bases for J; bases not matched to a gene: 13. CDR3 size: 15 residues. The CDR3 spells CASSHGLGQAGEQYF. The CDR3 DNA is TGTGCCAGCAGTCACGGTCTGGGACAGGCGGGCGAGCAGTACTTC.

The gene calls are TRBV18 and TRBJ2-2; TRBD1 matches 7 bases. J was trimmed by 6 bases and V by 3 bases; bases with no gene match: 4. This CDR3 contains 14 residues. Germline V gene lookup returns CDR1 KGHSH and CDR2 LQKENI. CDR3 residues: CASSPNRGPGELFF. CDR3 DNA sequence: TGTGCCAGCTCACCCAACAGGGGCCCCGGGGAGCTGTTTTTT.

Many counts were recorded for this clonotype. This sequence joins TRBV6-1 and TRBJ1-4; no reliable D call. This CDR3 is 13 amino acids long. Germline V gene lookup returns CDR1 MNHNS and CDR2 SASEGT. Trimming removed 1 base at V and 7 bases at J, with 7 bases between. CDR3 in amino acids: CASSEGLGEKLFF. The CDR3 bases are TGTGCCAGCAGTGAAGGGCTGGGTGAAAAACTGTTTTTT.

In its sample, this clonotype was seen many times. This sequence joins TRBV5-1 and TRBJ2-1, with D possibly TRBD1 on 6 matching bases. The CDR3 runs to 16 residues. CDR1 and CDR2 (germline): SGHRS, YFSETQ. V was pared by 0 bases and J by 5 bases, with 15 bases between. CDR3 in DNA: TGCGCCAGCAGCTTGGGCCCCCGGGACAACCACAATGAGCAGTTCTTC. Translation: CASSLGPRDNHNEQFF.

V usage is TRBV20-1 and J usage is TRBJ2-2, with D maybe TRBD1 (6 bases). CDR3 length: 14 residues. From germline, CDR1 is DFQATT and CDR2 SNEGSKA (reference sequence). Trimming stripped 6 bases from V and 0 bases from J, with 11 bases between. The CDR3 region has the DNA TGCAGTGCGCGGACAGCTGCGAACACCGGGGAGCTGTTTTTT. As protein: CSARTAANTGELFF.

CDR3 nucleotides: TGTGCCAGCAGTTGGGTATCCGGGGAGCTGTTTTTT. Translated: CASSWVSGELFF. The rearrangement joins TRBV12-3 or TRBV12-4 to TRBJ2-2; D ambiguous. The CDR3 runs to 12 residues. Trimming took 4 bases from V and 6 from J, leaving 6 bases between them.

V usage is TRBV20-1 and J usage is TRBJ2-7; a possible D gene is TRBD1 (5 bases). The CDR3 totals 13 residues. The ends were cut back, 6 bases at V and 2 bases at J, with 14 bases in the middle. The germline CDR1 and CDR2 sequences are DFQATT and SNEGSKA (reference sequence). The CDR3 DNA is TGCAGTGCAGGGAACAGGCGAACCTACGAGCAGTACTTC. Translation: CSAGNRRTYEQYF.